These 21 T cell receptor beta chains share one sample of origin, sequenced in a study of human T cells and chemical hapten exposure. MiXCR, applied by TCRdb to the RACE reads, yields one record per CDR3 protein. In the table there are about 80,000 distinct CDR3 sequences, approximately 10% of which are singletons. Noted time point: patch test 2, 6 weeks after DPC sensitization. The treatment here: therapeutic diphenylcyclopropenone sensitization with weekly scalp DPC. Here the sequenced sample was whole blood, taken in connection with sensitization to the hapten diphenylcyclopropenone (DPC). These TCRs come from a young man with alopecia areata. Some clones in this sample may be carry-over from other donors' samples.

With respect to this clonotype: A much larger clone sits a single nucleotide away, making a read error possible. This likely comes from a read error, as the CDR3 has no conserved phenylalanine or tryptophan at its end. The J gene is TRBJ1-5, the V gene TRBV4-3; no clear D. Germline assignment: CDR1 LGHNA and CDR2 YSLEER. Trimming cost V 0 bases and J 9 bases, with 21 bases left between them. The CDR3 extends over 17 amino acids. The CDR3 protein is CASSQDYREAINLPQHS. The CDR3 nucleotides read TGCGCCAGCAGCCAAGATTATCGCGAGGCTATCAACCTGCCCCAGCATTCT.

The CDR3 loop reads CASSYSSQGPNSPLHF. The CDR3 nucleotides are TGTGCCAGCAGTTACTCGAGTCAGGGGCCAAATTCACCCCTCCACTTT. V usage is TRBV6-6 and J usage is TRBJ1-6, with D tentatively TRBD1 (6 bases). Trimming removed 0 bases at V and 7 bases at J, with 13 bases between. The CDR3 sequence is 16 residues long. Germline V lookup: CDR1 MNHNY, CDR2 SVGAGI (reference sequence).

The rearrangement joins TRBV18 to TRBJ1-3; possibly TRBD1 for D (5 bases). The V and J ends lost 3 bases and 4 bases respectively, with 10 bases between them. The CDR3 has 14 residues. Germline V CDR1 and CDR2: KGHSH, LQKENI. The CDR3: CASSPSGVGNTIYF. The CDR3 DNA sequence: TGTGCCAGCTCACCGTCGGGGGTCGGAAACACCATATATTTT.

As for this clonotype: This may be a read error: a much more frequent sequence differs by one nucleotide. This chain uses TRBV11-2 with TRBJ1-1, with 7 nucleotides matching TRBD1. The junction had 8 bases not matched to a gene; V was cut back by 2 bases and J by 5 bases. This CDR3 contains 15 residues. From germline, CDR1 is SGHAT and CDR2 FQNNGV. In DNA, the CDR3 is TGTGCCAGCAGCTTAATTTCGGAGACAGGGACTGAAGCTTTCTTT. The encoded protein is CASSLISETGTEAFF.

This clonotype was detected many times. The gene calls are TRBV14 and TRBJ1-2, with unresolved D. Trimming took off 1 base at V and 14 bases at J, with 14 bases between the two ends. Germline loops: CDR1 SGHDN, CDR2 FVKESK. The CDR3 covers 12 residues. In DNA form, the CDR3 reads TGTGCCAGCAGCCAAGGCAGTCTCTTATCTACCTTC. As protein: CASSQGSLLSTF.

This clonotype was seen a handful of times. The chain has TRBV7-8 and TRBJ2-3; either TRBD1 or TRBD2 may supply D (6 bases each). This CDR3 comprises 17 residues. V lost 2 bases and J lost 0, with 15 bases in between. In germline, CDR1 is SGHVS, CDR2 FQNEAQ. The CDR3 DNA reads TGTGCCAGCAGCTTAACCGGGGGCCGGCGAAGCACAGATACGCAGTATTTT. Protein product: CASSLTGGRRSTDTQYF.

There are a few counts of this clonotype. The gene calls are TRBV3-1 and TRBJ2-1; D is possibly TRBD1 (6 bases). The V end lost 4 bases, the J end lost 4 bases, and 14 bases lay between the germline ends. CDR1 LGHDT and CDR2 YNNKEL come from the germline V gene (reference sequence). This CDR3 has 15 residues. The CDR3 loop is CASSPPGTTYNEQFF. The CDR3 nucleotides read TGTGCCAGCAGCCCCCCCGGGACAACGTACAATGAGCAGTTCTTC.

This clonotype was seen ten or more times. The chain recombines TRBV7-6 with TRBJ2-5, with 11 bases lining up with TRBD2. This CDR3 is built from 15 residues. Germline V gene sequence: CDR1 SGHVS, CDR2 FNYEAQ. Germline trimming cut 5 bases from V and 4 bases from J; bases unmatched to any gene: 6. The CDR3 region is CASSKLAGVRETQYF. CDR3 sequence (DNA): TGTGCCAGCAGCAAACTAGCGGGGGTACGAGAGACCCAGTACTTC.

Only a few counts were recorded for this clonotype. V and J are TRBV3-1 and TRBJ1-1, with D unresolved. Germline V gene sequence: CDR1 LGHDT, CDR2 YNNKEL (reference sequence). The CDR3 is made up of 16 amino acids. With 2 bases removed from V and 1 base from J, the gap between germline ends came to 14 bases. CDR3 DNA sequence: TGTGCCAGCAGCCAAAGGGCACAACTCAGGAACACTGAAGCTTTCTTT. Residues: CASSQRAQLRNTEAFF.

This clonotype was detected ten times or more. The chain combines TRBV9 with TRBJ2-1; 7 bases match TRBD2. Germline assignment: CDR1 SGDLS and CDR2 YYNGEE. V was pared by 4 bases and J by 0 bases, with 7 bases of the junction left unmatched. The CDR3 length is 16 residues. The CDR3 loop is CASSPKPGGSYNEQFF. Here the CDR3 DNA reads TGTGCCAGCAGCCCTAAACCGGGGGGCTCCTACAATGAGCAGTTCTTC.

This clonotype turned up a few times. The chain couples TRBV3-1 to TRBJ2-7; no reliable D call. The germline V and J ends were trimmed by 0 bases and 6 bases, with 9 bases remaining between them. The CDR3 has 13 amino acids. The germline V gene has CDR1 LGHDT and CDR2 YNNKEL (reference sequence). This chain's CDR3 is CASSQDWAREQYF. The CDR3 DNA reads TGTGCCAGCAGCCAAGATTGGGCGCGCGAGCAGTACTTC.

This clonotype was counted a few times. The V gene is TRBV9, the J gene TRBJ2-2; D gene uncertain. The CDR3 contains 12 residues. CDR1 SGDLS and CDR2 YYNGEE come from the germline V gene. V was cut by 0 bases and J by 7 bases, with 4 bases left in between. CDR3 amino acids: CASSVEHGELFF. The CDR3, as DNA: TGTGCCAGCAGCGTAGAACACGGGGAGCTGTTTTTT.

The chain combines TRBV29-1 with TRBJ1-1; D not resolved. Germline loops: CDR1 SQVTM, CDR2 ANQGSEA. V shed 7 bases and J shed 5 bases, with 17 bases lying between them. The CDR3 sequence is 13 residues long. The CDR3: CSGRDRVATEAFF. The CDR3 bases are TGCAGCGGCAGAGACCGGGTTGCTACTGAAGCTTTCTTT. Full variable domain (missing parts from reference TRBV29-1 and TRBJ1-1): SAVISQKPSRDICQRGTSLTIQCQVDSQVTMMFWYRQQPGQSLTLIATANQGSEATYESGFVIDKFPISRPNLTFSTLTVSNMSPEDSSIYLCSGRDRVATEAFFGQGTRLTVV.

This clonotype was found many times. The gene calls are TRBV19 and TRBJ2-2, with TRBD1 as a possible D gene (5 bases). Per germline, CDR1 LNHDA and CDR2 SQIVND (reference sequence). With 1 base removed from V and 4 bases from J, the gap between germline ends came to 13 bases. This CDR3 comprises 16 residues. The DNA of the CDR3 is TGTGCCAGTAGTATAGGTCCAGGGTTAAGCACCGGGGAGCTGTTTTTT. Translated, it gives CASSIGPGLSTGELFF.

This clonotype was recorded at least ten times. This rearrangement joins TRBV5-8 to TRBJ1-5; no firm D call. Germline CDR1 SGHTS, CDR2 YDEGEE. This CDR3 contains 14 residues. V was clipped by 9 bases and J by 4 bases, with 17 bases between them. CDR3 in DNA: TGTGCCACTCGGACGAGGGCGGTAAATCAGCCCCAGCATTTT. It translates to CATRTRAVNQPQHF.

At least ten counts were recorded for this clonotype. The chain has TRBV7-8 and TRBJ1-1; the match to TRBD1 covers 7 bases. The germline V gene has CDR1 SGHVS and CDR2 FQNEAQ. The CDR3 consists of 13 residues. The V segment lost 4 bases and the J segment 5 bases; nucleotides outside the gene matches: 4. Here the CDR3 DNA reads TGTGCCAGCAGCTATAGACAGGGTACTGAAGCTTTCTTT. Encoded protein: CASSYRQGTEAFF.

This clonotype was recorded many times. The rearrangement uses TRBV18 and TRBJ1-2, with a tentative D call TRBD1 (5 bases). Germline V lookup: CDR1 KGHSH, CDR2 LQKENI. The germline V and J ends were trimmed by 5 bases and 2 bases, with 15 bases remaining between them. The CDR3 loop spans 15 amino acids. The CDR3 loop reads CASSSPGRGNYGYTF. CDR3 sequence (DNA): TGTGCCAGCTCATCCCCGGGACGGGGAAACTATGGCTACACCTTC. Based on the CDR3 plus reference TRBV18 and TRBJ1-2, the full variable domain is NAGVMQNPRHLVRRRGQEARLRCSPMKGHSHVYWYRQLPEEGLKFMVYLQKENIIDESGMPKERFSAEFPKEGPSILRIQQVVRGDSAAYFCASSSPGRGNYGYTFGSGTRLTVV.

This clonotype appeared a few times. The rearrangement links TRBV27 to TRBJ2-1; TRBD1 is a possible D gene (6 bases). V lost 1 base to trimming and J lost 6 bases, with 16 bases between them. CDR3 length: 16 amino acids. The germline V gene has CDR1 MNHEY and CDR2 SMNVEV (reference sequence). CDR3 sequence reads: CASSLLRGMLINEQFF. In nucleotides, the CDR3 is TGTGCCAGCAGTTTATTGAGGGGGATGTTGATCAATGAGCAGTTCTTC.

This chain connects TRBV9 to TRBJ2-6, with a tentative D call TRBD1 (5 bases). CDR1 and CDR2 (germline): SGDLS, YYNGEE. CDR3 length equals 17 residues. V was shortened by 4 bases and J by 0 bases, with 14 bases between the two germline ends. The CDR3 sequence: CASSLGQYYSGANVLTF. CDR3 sequence (DNA): TGTGCCAGCAGCTTAGGACAATATTACTCTGGGGCCAACGTCCTGACTTTC.

This chain joins TRBV27 and TRBJ1-6; D might be TRBD1 (5 bases). CDR3 length equals 15 residues. Deletions cut 3 bases from V and 8 bases from J, with 14 bases between. Per the germline V gene, CDR1 is MNHEY and CDR2 is SMNVEV (reference sequence). Here the CDR3 reads CASSLGGGRYSPLHF. The CDR3 coding sequence is TGTGCCAGCAGTTTGGGCGGGGGGAGATATTCACCCCTCCACTTT.

This clonotype came up a few times. The chain uses TRBV11-2 and TRBJ1-6, with no clear D. V shed 2 bases and J shed 7 bases, with 12 bases lying between them. Germline V gene sequence: CDR1 SGHAT, CDR2 FQNNGV. CDR3 size: 15 residues. The CDR3, as DNA: TGTGCCAGCAGCTTAACGGTAGTCCCGAATTCACCCCTCCACTTT. Translated: CASSLTVVPNSPLHF.